Given below is one T cell receptor beta chain in context. Followed longitudinally, the Seattle patients had been enrolled during active infection. Source study methods: The assay estimated nucleated cells by amplifying reference gene primers. TCRdb's copy holds only in-frame clones and misses some; the assay was immunoSEQ multiplex PCR. V and J calls and clone size are given by that table; D and trimming were obtained from the DNA. The sample includes about 180,000 clones, more than 70% of them seen just once. The data stem from a study of blood T cell repertoires in COVID-19. About the research overall: Material from acute and convalescent COVID-19 was sourced from the United States, Italy and Spain. In each case, the material was cDNA or gDNA derived from T cells, B-cell-depleted T cells, or PBMCs.

The V gene's germline CDR1 is SGDLS and CDR2 YYNGEE. CDR3 length equals 15 residues. V was shortened by 2 bases and J by 3 bases, with 12 bases between the two germline ends. The origin of this receptor is a person aged 70 to 85 with COVID-19, enrolled during active disease. The source material was peripheral blood. V gene TRBV9 combines with J gene TRBJ1-5; a possible D gene is TRBD1 (6 bases). CDR3 nucleotides: TGTGCCAGCAGCGTTGAGCAGGGGCCCAATCAGCCCCAGCATTTT. Translation gives CASSVEQGPNQPQHF.